Following are 27 T cell receptor beta chains from one sample sequenced in a study of T cells in women clearing cervical HPV infection. Data came from immunoSEQ multiplex PCR; TCRdb stores just in-frame clones and leaves some out. The sample totals 13,000 to 15,000 clones; its top ten clones hold around 21%. Sequences were obtained from blood buffy coat. The receptors originated from a woman between 18 and 69 years old with a cervical HPV16 infection that either progressed to CIN3+ or cleared (not recorded which).

On this clone itself: The sequence runs out 3 residues before the end of the CDR3; the remainder is reconstructed from the germline J gene. V usage is TRBV19 and J usage is TRBJ2-3; 7 nucleotides match TRBD2. CDR3 length equals 16 residues. Germline CDR1 is LNHDA and CDR2 is SQIVND (reference sequence). The CDR3 loop is CASSIGAQGGQETQYF. The CDR3 DNA, read in part, is TGTGCCAGTAGTATAGGAGCCCAGGGAGGGCAAGAGACG.

Concerning this clone itself: The CDR3 is cut off 3 residues early in the read; its end comes from the germline J gene. This sequence joins TRBV20-1 and TRBJ2-1, with 8 bases fitting TRBD2. V shed 2 bases, J shed 8 bases, and the junction held 11 bases outside the gene matches. Germline values: CDR1 DFQATT, CDR2 SNEGSKA (reference sequence). The CDR3 spans 15 residues. CDR3 DNA, as far as it was read: TGCAGTGCTAGAATGGTAGCGGGGAATATCCATGAG. This translates into CSARMVAGNIHE. The whole CDR3 reads CSARMVAGNIHEQFF.

With respect to this clone: Coverage ceases 3 residues before the CDR3 finishes, and the germline J gene fills in the end. The chain combines TRBV5-6 with TRBJ2-5; D unresolved. Germline CDR1 SGHDT, CDR2 YYEEEE. V was pared by 4 bases and J by 5 bases, with 18 bases between. This CDR3 comprises 15 residues. CDR3 DNA (partial): TGTGCCAGCAGCCCAGATATCAAGTCCCAGGAGACC. Translation: CASSPDIKSQET. The entire CDR3 reads CASSPDIKSQETQYF.

About this clone itself: The observed sequence ends 3 residues before the CDR3 terminus, with the missing tail filled in from the germline J gene. The chain combines TRBV19 with TRBJ1-2; D is unclear. The V end lost 3 bases, the J end lost 2 bases, and 4 bases lay between the germline ends. CDR1 LNHDA and CDR2 SQIVND come from the germline V gene (reference sequence). This CDR3 comprises 12 residues. CDR3 bases read: TGTGCCAGTAGTATCTCGAACTATGGC. It translates to CASSISNYG. The full CDR3 is CASSISNYGYTF. Full variable domain (remainder filled in from reference TRBV19 and TRBJ1-2): DGGITQSPKYLFRKEGQNVTLSCEQNLNHDAMYWYRQDPGQGLRLIYYSQIVNDFQKGDIAEGYSVSREKKESFPLTVTSAQKNPTAFYLCASSISNYGYTFGSGTRLTVV.

Regarding this clone: The missing CDR3 end, 3 residues past where the read stops, is filled in from the germline J gene. The chain carries TRBV10-3 and TRBJ1-2, with D perhaps matching TRBD1 (5 bases). This CDR3 is 11 amino acids long. The germline CDR1 and CDR2 sequences are ENHRY and SYGVKD. The CDR3 loop reads CAISGTGGYTF. The CDR3 DNA, read in part, is TGTGCCATCAGCGGGACTGGAGGC.

To note about this clone: A junction end diverges from the germline sequence, so it may reflect a read error. The CDR3 sequence is CASSSGGNYTF. The sequenced part of the CDR3 DNA is TGTGCTAGCAGCTCCGGGGGGAAC. This chain connects TRBV7-7 to TRBJ1-2, with D perhaps TRBD1 (5 bases). The CDR3 is cut off 3 residues early in the read; its end comes from the germline J gene. Germline V lookup: CDR1 SSHAT, CDR2 FNYEAQ (reference sequence). The CDR3 runs to 11 residues.

Worth noting for this clone: The read ends 3 residues early relative to the CDR3; the germline J gene fills the gap. The chain combines TRBV12-5 with TRBJ2-2, with D possibly matching TRBD1 (6 bases). CDR3 length equals 14 residues. With 7 bases removed from V and 1 base from J, the gap between germline ends came to 10 bases. Germline V lookup: CDR1 LGHNT, CDR2 FRNRAP. The CDR3 bases that were read are TGTGCTAGTGTCCGGACAGTGAACACCGGGGAG. This encodes CASVRTVNTGE. The whole CDR3 sequence reads CASVRTVNTGELFF.

Worth noting for this clone: The DNA ends 3 residues before the CDR3 does, and the rest of the CDR3 is filled in from the germline J gene. The J gene is TRBJ1-2, the V gene TRBV29-1; tentatively, D is TRBD1 (5 bases). Germline lookup yields CDR1 SQVTM and CDR2 ANQGSEA. The V end was cut by 7 bases, the J end by 6 bases, with 12 bases between. CDR3 length: 11 residues. The covered CDR3 bases are TGCAGCGGGGTGGGGGGGAATGGC. Encoded protein: CSGVGGNG. The full CDR3 is CSGVGGNGYTF.

In the case of this clone: The DNA ends 3 residues before the CDR3 does, and the rest of the CDR3 is filled in from the germline J gene. This chain links TRBV7-9 with TRBJ2-1; TRBD1 agrees at 8 bases. The junction had 1 base not matched to a gene; V was cut back by 4 bases and J by 8 bases. From germline, CDR1 is SEHNR and CDR2 FQNEAQ (reference sequence). The CDR3 has 12 residues. CDR3 DNA (partial): TGTGCCAGCAGCTCGACAGGGGATGAG. This sequence encodes CASSSTGDE. The full CDR3 is CASSSTGDEQFF.

About this clone itself: The read gets to within 3 residues of the CDR3 end, and the germline J gene fills in the rest. The chain uses TRBV2 and TRBJ2-7, with 16 bases fitting TRBD2. J lost 6 bases, V lost 5 bases, and 4 bases had no gene match. Germline CDR1 SNHLY, CDR2 FYNNEI. The CDR3 totals 15 residues. CDR3 bases read: TGTGCCAGCAGTCTCGGGACTAGCGGGGGGGTCGAG. Translation: CASSLGTSGGVE. The full CDR3 reads CASSLGTSGGVEQYF.

With respect to this clone: The CDR3 end is not reached by the read, which stops 3 residues before it; the germline J gene fills it in. The chain combines TRBV19 with TRBJ2-2, with 8 bases that match TRBD2. Trimming cost V 7 bases and J 7 bases; bases outside gene matches: 11. In germline, CDR1 is LNHDA, CDR2 SQIVND (reference sequence). CDR3 length: 15 amino acids. The DNA read from the CDR3 is TGTGCCAGTAAAGGGGGAGCGGGGGCAGTCGGGGAG. As protein: CASKGGAGAVGE. The full CDR3 reads CASKGGAGAVGELFF.

Considering frequency, this clone is medium-sized. The junction does not match germline at one end; this may be a read error. The CDR3 is cut off 3 residues early in the read; its end comes from the germline J gene. The genes are TRBV29-1 and TRBJ2-7, with no clear D. Looked up from germline, CDR1 is SQVTM and CDR2 is ANQGSEA. This CDR3 spans 15 amino acids. The covered CDR3 bases are TGCAGCTTTGAACAGCGAGAAATCCCTTCCTACGAG. This encodes CSFEQREIPSYE. The CDR3 in its entirety is CSFEQREIPSYEQYF.

According to its frequency, this clone is medium-sized. The DNA ends 3 residues before the CDR3 does, and the rest of the CDR3 is filled in from the germline J gene. The genes are TRBV30 and TRBJ1-4, with no clear D. V was pared by 4 bases and J by 7 bases, with 13 bases between. The CDR3 length is 13 residues. Germline V gives CDR1 GTSNPN, CDR2 SVGIG (reference sequence). The CDR3 bases that were read are TGTGCCTGGACCCCCTCCTCTTCTGAAAAA. The encoded protein is CAWTPSSSEK. The CDR3 as a whole reads CAWTPSSSEKLFF.

As concerns this clone: The read stops 3 residues short of the end of the CDR3; the missing end is completed from the germline J gene. The V gene is TRBV5-6, the J gene TRBJ2-3; TRBD1 matches at 7 bases. The V segment lost 7 bases and the J segment 6 bases; nucleotides outside the gene matches: 5. This CDR3 has 12 residues. Germline V lookup: CDR1 SGHDT, CDR2 YYEEEE. The DNA read from the CDR3 is TGTGCCAGCGTAGACAGGGTCGATACG. Translated, it gives CASVDRVDT. The complete CDR3 sequence is CASVDRVDTQYF.

Of note for this clone: The read ends 3 residues shy of where the CDR3 ends; the end is completed using the germline J gene. The chain carries TRBV5-1 and TRBJ2-3; 11 bases fit TRBD2. This CDR3 is 14 amino acids long. Germline CDR1 SGHRS, CDR2 YFSETQ. The CDR3 sequence is CASTTSGVGETQYF. CDR3 DNA (partial): TGCGCCAGCACGACTAGCGGGGTGGGAGAGACG. Full variable domain (rest looked up from reference TRBV5-1 and TRBJ2-3): KAGVTQTPRYLIKTRGQQVTLSCSPISGHRSVSWYQQTPGQGLQFLFEYFSETQRNKGNFPGRFSGRQFSNSRSEMNVSTLELGDSALYLCASTTSGVGETQYFGPGTRLTVL.

As to this clone: The junction departs from the called germline gene at one end, perhaps through a read error. The CDR3 end is not reached by the read, which stops 3 residues before it; the germline J gene fills it in. This sequence joins TRBV7-7 and TRBJ2-7, with 10 nucleotides matching TRBD2. This CDR3 is built from 14 residues. Germline CDR1 is SSHAT and CDR2 is FNYEAQ (reference sequence). CDR3 region: CASSLGLAGDEQYF. The DNA read from the CDR3 is TGTGCTAGCAGCTTAGGGCTAGCGGGGGACGAG.

Concerning this clone itself: Coverage ceases 3 residues before the CDR3 finishes, and the germline J gene fills in the end. V and J are TRBV20-1 and TRBJ2-5; D is perhaps TRBD1 (5 bases). CDR3 length equals 15 residues. Germline V gene data show CDR1 as DFQATT and CDR2 as SNEGSKA (reference sequence). The CDR3 reads CSASRALGFTDTQYF. Partial CDR3 DNA: TGCAGTGCTAGCAGGGCCTTAGGATTCACAGATACC.

Turning to this clone: Read sequence stops 3 residues before the CDR3 end, and the germline J gene provides the missing end. This chain links TRBV20-1 with TRBJ2-2; D gene ambiguous. The V gene's germline CDR1 is DFQATT and CDR2 SNEGSKA (reference sequence). The CDR3 is made up of 15 amino acids. CDR3 bases read: TGCAGTGCCCAGGAAGGCAGCTCCTATAATTCACCG. It translates to CSAQEGSSYNSP. From start to end, the CDR3 is CSAQEGSSYNSPLFF.

By frequency, this clone is medium-sized. The read finishes 3 residues shy of the CDR3 end, and the germline J gene is used to complete it. The chain recombines TRBV19 with TRBJ2-3, with a weak D call TRBD2 (5 bases). Germline CDR1 reads LNHDA; CDR2 reads SQIVND (reference sequence). V was trimmed by 5 bases and J by 6 bases, leaving 15 bases between them. The CDR3 runs 14 residues. The CDR3 bases that were read are TGTGCCAGTAGTTTCCGGGCCCCGGGGGATACG. The encoded protein is CASSFRAPGDT. From start to end, the CDR3 is CASSFRAPGDTQYF.

On this clone itself: Read sequence stops 3 residues before the CDR3 end, and the germline J gene provides the missing end. V gene TRBV19 combines with J gene TRBJ1-5; D gene uncertain. This CDR3 has 15 residues. Per germline, CDR1 LNHDA and CDR2 SQIVND (reference sequence). V was shortened by 3 bases and J by 4 bases, with 13 bases between the two germline ends. The CDR3 loop reads CASSMVQAMNQPQHF. The part of the CDR3 DNA that was read is TGTGCCAGTAGTATGGTGCAGGCAATGAATCAGCCC.

To note about this clone: The CDR3 end lies 3 residues beyond the end of the read and is filled in from the germline J gene. The chain links TRBV5-1 to TRBJ1-4, with a weak D call TRBD1 (5 bases). CDR3 length: 15 residues. Germline V lookup: CDR1 SGHRS, CDR2 YFSETQ. V shed 4 bases and J shed 7 bases, with 17 bases lying between them. The CDR3 DNA, read in part, is TGCGCCAGCAGCGAATCCGGGACTCTGGGTGAAAAA. It specifies CASSESGTLGEK. The full CDR3 protein is CASSESGTLGEKLFF.

Comment on this clone: The CDR3 end lies 3 residues beyond the end of the read and is filled in from the germline J gene. V usage is TRBV7-2 and J usage is TRBJ1-2; 7 bases are shared with TRBD1. This CDR3 is 14 amino acids long. After removal of 5 bases from V and 5 bases from J, the junction contained 8 bases not matched to a gene. The V gene's germline CDR1 is SGHTA and CDR2 FQGNSA. CDR3 bases read: TGTGCCAGCAGCCCGGGACAGAGAAATTATGGC. As protein: CASSPGQRNYG. The whole CDR3 sequence is CASSPGQRNYGYTF.

Regarding this clone: The CDR3 is cut off 3 residues early in the read; its end comes from the germline J gene. The sample contains more than one DNA sequence encoding this CDR3. This chain uses TRBV18 with TRBJ1-1, with D perhaps TRBD1 (5 bases). Germline values: CDR1 KGHSH, CDR2 LQKENI. The CDR3 sequence is 13 residues long. CDR3 region: CASSPDSDNEAFF. Incomplete CDR3 DNA: TGTGCCAGCTCACCCGACAGCGACAATGAG.

Measured by frequency, this clone is medium-sized (0.01 to 0.1%). The CDR3 end falls 3 residues outside the read, so it is completed with the germline J gene. J is TRBJ2-3 and V is TRBV20-1; the D gene is possibly TRBD1 (6 bases). From germline, CDR1 is DFQATT and CDR2 SNEGSKA (reference sequence). V was pared by 4 bases and J by 0 bases, with 11 bases between. This CDR3 has 14 residues. The sequenced part of the CDR3 DNA is TGCAGTGCTATAAGACAGGTTAGCACAGATACG. Its protein is CSAIRQVSTDT. The full CDR3 sequence reads CSAIRQVSTDTQYF.

To note about this clone: The read is 3 residues too short to cover the CDR3 end, so that end is filled in from the germline J gene. The genes are TRBV18 and TRBJ2-7; D is ambiguous. V was clipped by 2 bases and J by 2 bases, with 4 bases between them. CDR3 size: 12 residues. CDR1 is KGHSH and CDR2 is LQKENI in the germline V gene. This CDR3 reads CASSPAAYEQYF. CDR3 bases read: TGTGCCAGCTCACCAGCGGCCTACGAG.

The DNA read from the CDR3 is TGTGCCAGCAGCCTGTACAATGAG. This encodes CASSLYNE. The complete CDR3 protein is CASSLYNEQFF. This rearrangement joins TRBV5-8 to TRBJ2-1; no reliable D call. The observed sequence ends 3 residues before the CDR3 terminus, with the missing tail filled in from the germline J gene. From germline, CDR1 is SGHTS and CDR2 YDEGEE. The ends were cut back, 4 bases at V and 4 bases at J, with 3 bases in the middle. CDR3 size: 11 residues.

Remarks on this clone: One end of the junction does not line up with germline, which may come from a read error. The read is 3 residues too short to cover the CDR3 end, so that end is filled in from the germline J gene. The chain recombines TRBV19 with TRBJ1-1, with D perhaps TRBD1 (6 bases). The V gene's germline CDR1 is LNHDA and CDR2 SQIVND (reference sequence). The length of the CDR3 is 13 residues. CDR3 amino acids: CPSTAGARAEAFF. The covered CDR3 bases are TGTCCCAGTACAGCGGGGGCCAGGGCGGAA.